This TCR beta chain came from a study of cytomegalovirus exposure and HLA in healthy donors. To note about this clone: Its target is not known.

PCR primers comprised 60 Vbeta and 13 Jbeta primers. Method: immunoSEQ multiplex PCR; TCRdb's copy keeps in-frame clones and lacks some. The sample records 75,000 to 85,000 clones, over 70% being singletons. Study-level results: A missense DCLRE1C variant was associated with V- and J-gene trimming of TCR beta chains in a later analysis, and an independent cohort replicated the association.

V lost 3 bases, J lost 4 bases, and 4 bases stayed unmatched. The CDR3 is 15 residues long. Germline V gene sequence: CDR1 SGHNT, CDR2 YENEEA. This chain links TRBV11-3 with TRBJ2-2; TRBD2 matches at 8 bases. Specimen: PBMCs. This sequence originates from a male donor in good health and CMV-seronegative. DNA for the CDR3: TGTGCCAGCAGCTTCGCCGGGGGGGCCACCGGGGAGCTGTTTTTT. It is translated as CASSFAGGATGELFF. Full variable domain (rest looked up from reference TRBV11-3 and TRBJ2-2): EAGVVQSPRYKIIEKKQPVAFWCNPISGHNTLYWYLQNLGQGPELLIRYENEEAVDDSQLPKDRFSAERLKGVDSTLKIQPAELGDSAVYLCASSFAGGATGELFFGEGSRLTVL.